In this sample, the clone carrying this T cell receptor beta chain turned up many times. The germline gene is not matched at one end of the junction; a read error may be the cause. The time point: persistent/refractory GD, antithyroid drugs over 5 years with positive TRAb. PBMC RNA served as the TCR library source. Each of the patients was recruited from an endocrinology department situated in Xi'an, China. These data belong to a study of regulatory T cells in long-lasting Graves disease. Sequencing libraries for TCR beta were prepared with iRepertoire HTBI primers and Arm-PCR of CDR3 regions. TCRdb recomputed calls from the multiplex PCR reads with MiXCR, one row per CDR3 protein. The table lists 350,000 to 450,000 distinct CDR3 sequences, around 21% of them singletons, with around 20% in the top ten. CDR1 and CDR2 (germline): SGHRS, YFSETQ. This CDR3 is 14 amino acids long.

This clonotype was sampled from a female donor with Graves disease. The input for sequencing was peripheral blood mononuclear cells (PBMCs), taken when the disease was refractory, from a patient treated with antithyroid drugs. V usage is TRBV5-1 and J usage is TRBJ2-7; TRBD2 matches 11 bases. The CDR3 sequence: CASSRGLAGDEQYF. CDR3 bases: TGTGCCAGCAGCCGAGGACTAGCGGGTGACGAGCAGTACTTC.